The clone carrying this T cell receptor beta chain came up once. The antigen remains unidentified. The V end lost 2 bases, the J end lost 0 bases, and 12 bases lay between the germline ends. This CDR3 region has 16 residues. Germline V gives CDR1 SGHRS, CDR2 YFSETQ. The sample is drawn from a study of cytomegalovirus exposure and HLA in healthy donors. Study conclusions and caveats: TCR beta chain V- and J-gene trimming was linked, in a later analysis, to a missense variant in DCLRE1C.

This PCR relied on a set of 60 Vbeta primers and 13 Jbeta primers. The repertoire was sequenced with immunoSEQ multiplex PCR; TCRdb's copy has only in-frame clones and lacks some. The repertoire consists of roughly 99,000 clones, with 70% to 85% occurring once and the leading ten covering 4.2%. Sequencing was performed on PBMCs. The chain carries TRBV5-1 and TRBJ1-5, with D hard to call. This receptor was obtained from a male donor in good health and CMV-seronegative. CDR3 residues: CASSFTFDTSNQPQHF. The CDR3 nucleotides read TGCGCCAGCAGCTTCACCTTTGACACTAGCAATCAGCCCCAGCATTTT. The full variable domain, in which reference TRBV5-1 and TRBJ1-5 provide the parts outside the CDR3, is KAGVTQTPRYLIKTRGQQVTLSCSPISGHRSVSWYQQTPGQGLQFLFEYFSETQRNKGNFPGRFSGRQFSNSRSEMNVSTLELGDSALYLCASSFTFDTSNQPQHFGDGTRLSIL.